These 28 T cell receptor beta chains were sequenced from one sample in a study of beta chain features in type 1 diabetes. Reverse transcribing all isolated RNA meant expressed TCRB transcripts were sequenced. Repertoires were generated with immunoSEQ multiplex PCR, while TCRdb's copy carries only in-frame clones and drops some. The repertoire holds more than 130,000 clones, with less than 9% as singletons. The material sequenced was central memory CD4+ T cells from blood. These receptor sequences come from a woman in her 30s in good health.

This clone came up a few times. V and J are TRBV2 and TRBJ2-1, with 11 bases that match TRBD1. The CDR3 is 17 amino acids. Trimming at V came to 4 bases and at J to 8 bases, leaving 13 bases not matched to a gene. From germline, CDR1 is SNHLY and CDR2 FYNNEI. The CDR3 sequence: CASSAPPDRGLSDEQFF. The CDR3 DNA follows: TGTGCCAGCAGTGCCCCGCCGGACAGGGGGCTGTCCGATGAGCAGTTCTTC.

This clone has ten or more counts. The genes are TRBV20-1 and TRBJ2-7; no firm D call. V was trimmed by 8 bases and J by 1 base, leaving 9 bases between them. The germline CDR1 and CDR2 sequences are DFQATT and SNEGSKA (reference sequence). This CDR3 comprises 11 residues. The CDR3 sequence is CSPAGSYEQYF. CDR3 sequence (DNA): TGCAGTCCAGCAGGTTCCTACGAGCAGTACTTC.

This clone was detected a few times. This CDR3 is CASSKGQGQDGYTF. The CDR3 DNA sequence: TGTGCCAGCAGCAAGGGACAGGGTCAGGATGGCTACACCTTC. The chain has TRBV7-2 and TRBJ1-2, with 9 nucleotides matching TRBD1. Trimming cost V 5 bases and J 6 bases; bases outside gene matches: 7. The CDR3 spans 14 residues. Germline V gene sequence: CDR1 SGHTA, CDR2 FQGNSA.

This clone showed up just a few times. The genes are TRBV11-2 and TRBJ2-4; 8 bases agree with TRBD1. Germline assignment: CDR1 SGHAT and CDR2 FQNNGV. V lost 1 base to trimming and J lost 7 bases; unmatched junction nucleotides: 9. CDR3 length equals 16 residues. The CDR3 reads CASSLGTGSFWNIQYF. Here the CDR3 DNA reads TGTGCCAGCAGCTTAGGGACAGGGAGTTTTTGGAACATTCAGTACTTC. Combining the CDR3 with reference TRBV11-2 and TRBJ2-4 gives the whole variable domain EAGVAQSPRYKIIEKRQSVAFWCNPISGHATLYWYQQILGQGPKLLIQFQNNGVVDDSQLPKDRFSAERLKGVDSTLKIQPAKLEDSAVYLCASSLGTGSFWNIQYFGAGTRLSVL.

The genes are TRBV5-1 and TRBJ1-3, with 8 nucleotides matching TRBD1. Germline CDR1 SGHRS, CDR2 YFSETQ. The CDR3 is 17 amino acids. V gave up 4 bases and J gave up 0 bases; unmatched junction bases: 9. DNA of the CDR3: TGCGCCAGCAGCCCACGGACAGGGACAAGCTCTGGAAACACCATATATTTT. Its protein is CASSPRTGTSSGNTIYF.

This clone has only a few counts. This chain links TRBV6-1 with TRBJ2-7, with a possible D match to TRBD1 (6 bases). Trimming removed 1 base from V and 6 bases from J, with 10 bases in between. The CDR3 spans 13 residues. Germline loops: CDR1 MNHNS, CDR2 SASEGT. The CDR3 nucleotides read TGTGCCAGCAGTGAAGTACAGGGTAGCGAGCAGTACTTC. Its translation is CASSEVQGSEQYF.

This clone was seen a handful of times. The V and J genes are TRBV19 and TRBJ2-5; 8 nucleotides agree with TRBD2. CDR3 length: 16 amino acids. Trimming cost V 5 bases and J 5 bases; bases outside gene matches: 13. CDR1 is LNHDA and CDR2 is SQIVND in the germline V gene (reference sequence). DNA for the CDR3: TGTGCCAGTAGTCCACAGCGAGCGGGAGAAAGGGAGACCCAGTACTTC. Its protein is CASSPQRAGERETQYF.

In its sample, this clone was seen a few times. The V gene is TRBV4-2, the J gene TRBJ2-1; TRBD2 matches at 13 bases. Germline CDR1 reads LGHNA; CDR2 reads YNFKEQ. The J segment lost 7 bases and the V segment lost 4 bases, leaving 4 bases of the junction unmatched. CDR3 length: 15 residues. The CDR3 DNA reads as TGTGCCAGCAGCCGGACTAGCGGGAGCGGGAATGAGCAGTTCTTC. Residues: CASSRTSGSGNEQFF.

This clone was picked up a small number of times. The chain is built from TRBV18 and TRBJ2-3, with 8 bases aligning to TRBD2. CDR3 length equals 16 residues. Germline V lookup: CDR1 KGHSH, CDR2 LQKENI. V lost 2 bases to trimming and J lost 4 bases; unmatched junction nucleotides: 8. The CDR3 coding sequence is TGTGCCAGCTCACCAACCAGCGGGAGTTTATCAGATACGCAGTATTTT. It yields the protein CASSPTSGSLSDTQYF.

This clone came up a few times. The V and J genes are TRBV2 and TRBJ2-5, with D perhaps matching TRBD2 (5 bases). The germline V gene encodes CDR1 SNHLY and CDR2 FYNNEI. CDR3 length: 11 amino acids. The ends were cut back, 5 bases at V and 10 bases at J, with 11 bases in the middle. The CDR3 DNA follows: TGTGCCAGCAGTTTAAGCGGTTACCAGTACTTC. This gives the protein CASSLSGYQYF.

The chain recombines TRBV6-6 with TRBJ2-7, with TRBD2 identical over 16 bases. Losses at the gene ends were 5 bases for V and 5 bases for J; bases not matched to a gene: 6. Germline V gene sequence: CDR1 MNHNY, CDR2 SVGAGI (reference sequence). There are 16 residues in the CDR3. Here the CDR3 DNA reads TGTGCCAGCAGTCCTGGGACTAGCGGGAGGGCCCACGAGCAGTACTTC. Amino acids: CASSPGTSGRAHEQYF.

There are a few counts of this clone. The chain links TRBV4-1 to TRBJ2-3; possible D gene TRBD1, 6 bases. The CDR3 length is 17 residues. Germline V gene lookup returns CDR1 MGHRA and CDR2 YSYEKL. V lost 1 base to trimming and J lost 3 bases, with 17 bases between them. In DNA, the CDR3 is TGCGCCAGCAGCCAAGGCCGAGGGGGAAGGGTGACAGATACGCAGTATTTT. This encodes CASSQGRGGRVTDTQYF.

The V and J genes are TRBV19 and TRBJ2-5, with D possibly being TRBD1 (5 bases). Per the germline V gene, CDR1 is LNHDA and CDR2 is SQIVND (reference sequence). V lost 3 bases to trimming and J lost 5 bases, with 13 bases between them. The CDR3 sequence is 14 residues long. For the CDR3, the DNA is TGTGCCAGTAGTATTACTAACAGGATGGAGACCCAGTACTTC. Amino acid sequence: CASSITNRMETQYF.

The gene calls are TRBV25-1 and TRBJ2-7; 7 bases are shared with TRBD1. This CDR3 has 15 residues. V lost 3 bases to trimming and J lost 0 bases; unmatched junction nucleotides: 5. Germline V gene data show CDR1 as MGHDK and CDR2 as SYGVNS. The CDR3, as DNA: TGTGCCAGCAGTGACCCCACAGGGGACTCCTACGAGCAGTACTTC. As protein: CASSDPTGDSYEQYF.

This clone was found a few times. This chain joins TRBV11-1 and TRBJ1-2; D gene uncertain. Trimming pared 5 bases from V and 3 bases from J, leaving 10 bases between. Germline CDR1 SGHAT, CDR2 FQDESV (reference sequence). CDR3 length equals 13 residues. CDR3 DNA sequence: TGTGCCAGCAGCGTTAGCGAACACTATGGCTACACCTTC. The encoded protein is CASSVSEHYGYTF.

The chain couples TRBV30 to TRBJ1-1; no definite D call. V gave up 4 bases and J gave up 7 bases, with 13 bases separating them. From germline, CDR1 is GTSNPN and CDR2 SVGIG (reference sequence). This CDR3 has 12 amino acids. The CDR3 protein is CAWKVQRSEAFF. The CDR3 coding sequence is TGTGCCTGGAAGGTACAGCGGAGTGAAGCTTTCTTT.

In its sample, this clone was seen a few times. The V and J genes are TRBV19 and TRBJ2-7, with 7 nucleotides matching TRBD1. Germline CDR1 reads LNHDA; CDR2 reads SQIVND (reference sequence). The CDR3 is 14 amino acids. The junction had 8 bases not matched to a gene; V was cut back by 6 bases and J by 3 bases. CDR3 sequence (DNA): TGTGCCAGTAGCCAGAGACGGACAGGCTACGAGCAGTACTTC. The encoded protein is CASSQRRTGYEQYF.

This chain joins TRBV6-6 and TRBJ1-2, with 11 bases lining up with TRBD1. Germline-derived CDR1 and CDR2 are MNHNY and SVGAGI (reference sequence). The V and J ends lost 2 bases and 2 bases, in that order; junction bases with no gene match: 1. The CDR3 has 15 residues. CDR3 sequence (DNA): TGTGCCAGCAGTTACGGGGACAGGGGGAACTATGGCTACACCTTC. Encoded protein: CASSYGDRGNYGYTF.

The CDR3: CASSTPSVNEQFF. The DNA of the CDR3 is TGTGCCAGCAGCACCCCTAGCGTCAATGAGCAGTTCTTC. J is TRBJ2-1 and V is TRBV11-2; a weak D match, TRBD2 (6 bases). CDR1 SGHAT and CDR2 FQNNGV come from the germline V gene. Trimming took 5 bases from V and 6 from J, leaving 11 bases between them. CDR3 length equals 13 residues.

This clone was observed a few times. The rearrangement links TRBV19 to TRBJ2-1; 8 bases are a match to TRBD1. Trimming removed 4 bases from V and 5 bases from J; junction bases left unmatched: 4. The length of the CDR3 is 14 residues. Looked up from germline, CDR1 is LNHDA and CDR2 is SQIVND (reference sequence). The CDR3 DNA sequence: TGTGCCAGTAGTAGGGGACAGGCGAACAATGAGCAGTTCTTC. Protein: CASSRGQANNEQFF. The full variable domain, rest sourced from reference TRBV19 and TRBJ2-1, is DGGITQSPKYLFRKEGQNVTLSCEQNLNHDAMYWYRQDPGQGLRLIYYSQIVNDFQKGDIAEGYSVSREKKESFPLTVTSAQKNPTAFYLCASSRGQANNEQFFGPGTRLTVL.

This chain uses TRBV7-2 with TRBJ1-2; the D gene is possibly TRBD1 (5 bases). The germline V gene has CDR1 SGHTA and CDR2 FQGNSA. CDR3 length: 14 residues. Between the trimmed V and J ends, which lost 5 bases and 5 bases, there was a span of 15 bases. The CDR3 DNA is TGTGCCAGCAGCCCCCAGACAGATCGGTATGGCTACACCTTC. Translated, it gives CASSPQTDRYGYTF. The full variable domain, with the rest looked up from reference TRBV7-2 and TRBJ1-2, is GAGVSQSPSNKVTEKGKDVELRCDPISGHTALYWYRQSLGQGLEFLIYFQGNSAPDKSGLPSDRFSAERTGGSVSTLTIQRTQQEDSAVYLCASSPQTDRYGYTFGSGTRLTVV.

This clone was detected a few times. This sequence joins TRBV7-9 and TRBJ1-1; 8 bases fit TRBD1. Looked up from germline, CDR1 is SEHNR and CDR2 is FQNEAQ (reference sequence). The CDR3 runs 14 residues. Unmatched junction bases numbered 4, after V lost 6 bases and J lost 1 base. The DNA for the CDR3 is TGTGCCAGCAGTCCAGGGGGCTGGAACACTGAAGCTTTCTTT. Its translation is CASSPGGWNTEAFF.

This clone was recorded at least ten times. The genes are TRBV7-9 and TRBJ1-1; unclear D gene. V was trimmed by 6 bases and J by 4 bases, leaving 3 bases between them. CDR3 length equals 10 residues. Germline V gene lookup returns CDR1 SEHNR and CDR2 FQNEAQ (reference sequence). CDR3 nucleotides: TGTGCCAGCAGGGCCACTGAAGCTTTCTTT. Amino acid sequence: CASRATEAFF. Supplemented by reference TRBV7-9 and TRBJ1-1, the full variable domain reads DTGVSQNPRHKITKRGQNVTFRCDPISEHNRLYWYRQTLGQGPEFLTYFQNEAQLEKSRLLSDRFSAERPKGSFSTLEIQRTEQGDSAMYLCASRATEAFFGQGTRLTVV.

This rearrangement joins TRBV7-3 to TRBJ2-3; no firm D call. Germline loops: CDR1 SGHTA, CDR2 FQGTGA. This CDR3 comprises 15 residues. V was pared by 2 bases and J by 1 base, with 10 bases between. CDR3 bases: TGTGCCAGCAGCTTACTTTCCAGCGGCACAGATACGCAGTATTTT. It translates to CASSLLSSGTDTQYF. The variable domain in full, with the rest retrieved from reference TRBV7-3 and TRBJ2-3, is GAGVSQTPSNKVTEKGKYVELRCDPISGHTALYWYRQSLGQGPEFLIYFQGTGAADDSGLPNDRFFAVRPEGSVSTLKIQRTERGDSAVYLCASSLLSSGTDTQYFGPGTRLTVL.

This clone was detected ten times or more. The V and J genes are TRBV29-1 and TRBJ2-3; 11 bases match TRBD2. Germline loops: CDR1 SQVTM, CDR2 ANQGSEA. The CDR3 spans 16 residues. The J segment lost 1 base and the V segment lost 0 bases, leaving 3 bases of the junction unmatched. The CDR3 DNA reads as TGCAGCGTTGAAGACCCGGGACTAGCGGGCACAGATACGCAGTATTTT. Protein: CSVEDPGLAGTDTQYF.

The chain is built from TRBV5-1 and TRBJ1-1, with no clear D. Germline V gene lookup returns CDR1 SGHRS and CDR2 YFSETQ. V was cut by 1 base and J by 2 bases, with 12 bases left in between. The CDR3 is 15 residues long. The CDR3 DNA is TGCGCCAGCAGCTTGAACGGGGTGGGAAACACTGAAGCTTTCTTT. Amino acid sequence: CASSLNGVGNTEAFF.

The sample holds many counts of this clone. The genes are TRBV28 and TRBJ1-5; no firm D call. V was clipped by 2 bases and J by 1 base, with 12 bases between them. There are 16 residues in the CDR3. Germline CDR1 MDHEN, CDR2 SYDVKM. DNA for the CDR3: TGTGCCAGCAGTTTAAGCAGCAGCGCGAGCAATCAGCCCCAGCATTTT. As protein: CASSLSSSASNQPQHF.

The rearrangement links TRBV15 to TRBJ1-2; TRBD1 agrees at 7 bases. Germline V gene lookup returns CDR1 LNHNV and CDR2 YYDKDF (reference sequence). This CDR3 region has 16 residues. V was clipped by 0 bases and J by 4 bases; unmatched bases: 8. The CDR3 reads CATSRDRGRGTYGYTF. The CDR3 DNA is TGTGCCACCAGCAGAGATCGGGGCAGGGGGACCTATGGCTACACCTTC.